What follows describes a single TCR beta chain. Its target is not known. Assay used: immunoSEQ multiplex PCR; TCRdb lists only in-frame clones, some missing. The table records around 120,000 clones, approximately 85% of them present only once. These data belong to a study of T cell responses to AZD1222 COVID-19 vaccine. Trimming at V came to 2 bases and at J to 0 bases, leaving 12 bases not matched to a gene. CDR1 is WSHSY and CDR2 is SAAADI in the germline V gene. The CDR3 covers 18 residues. Study-wide points: No repertoire was sampled before or during the peak T cell response, only after it. White British people made up most donors, females outnumbered males, and clonal diversity was possibly underestimated.

This receptor was identified in an adult in good health. The specimen comprised peripheral blood, sampled on day 0 of MenACWY control vaccination. This chain joins TRBV10-2 and TRBJ1-2; 7 bases are shared with TRBD1. In DNA form, the CDR3 reads TGCGCCAGCAGTGAGAGCGTTGGCAGGGGGGTTACTAACTATGGCTACACCTTC. This encodes CASSESVGRGVTNYGYTF.